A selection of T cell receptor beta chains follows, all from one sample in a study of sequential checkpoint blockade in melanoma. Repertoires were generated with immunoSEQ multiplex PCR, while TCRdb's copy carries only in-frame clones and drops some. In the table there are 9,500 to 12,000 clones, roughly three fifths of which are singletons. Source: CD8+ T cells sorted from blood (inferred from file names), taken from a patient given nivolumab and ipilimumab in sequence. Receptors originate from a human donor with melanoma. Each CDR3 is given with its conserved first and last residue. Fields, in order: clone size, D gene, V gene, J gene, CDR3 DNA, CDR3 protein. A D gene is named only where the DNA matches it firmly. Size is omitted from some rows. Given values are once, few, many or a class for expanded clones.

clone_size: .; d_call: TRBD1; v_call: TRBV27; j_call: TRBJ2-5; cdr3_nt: TGTGCCAGCAGGATTCAGGGGGCCAACTACGGGCAGTACTTC; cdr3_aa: CASRIQGANYGQYF
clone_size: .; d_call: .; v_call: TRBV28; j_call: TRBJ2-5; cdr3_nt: TGTGCCAGCAGTGTTCTAGAAGAGACCCAGTACTTC; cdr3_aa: CASSVLEETQYF
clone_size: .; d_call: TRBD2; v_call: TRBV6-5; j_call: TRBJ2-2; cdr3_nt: TGTGCCAGCAGTTACTCCAGGGTAGCGGGAGCCGGGGAGCTGTTTTTT; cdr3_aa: CASSYSRVAGAGELFF
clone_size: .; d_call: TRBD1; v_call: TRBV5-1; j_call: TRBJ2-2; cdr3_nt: TGCGCCAGCAGCTCGGGAACCGGGACAGGGGATAACACCGGGGAGCTGTTTTTT; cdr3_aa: CASSSGTGTGDNTGELFF
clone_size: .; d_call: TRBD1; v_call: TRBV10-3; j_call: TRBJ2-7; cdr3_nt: TGTGCCATCGCCGGGACAGGGGGCGACTACGAGCAGTACTTC; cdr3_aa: CAIAGTGGDYEQYF
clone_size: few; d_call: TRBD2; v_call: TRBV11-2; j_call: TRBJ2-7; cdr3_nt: TGTGCCAGCAGCTTAGGCGGGAGGGCCGGGTCCTACGAGCAGTACTTC; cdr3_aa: CASSLGGRAGSYEQYF
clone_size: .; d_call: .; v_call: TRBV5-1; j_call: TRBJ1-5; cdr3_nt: TGTGCCAGCAGCCAACTCAGGGACTATAGCAATCAGCCCCAGCATTTT; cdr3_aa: CASSQLRDYSNQPQHF
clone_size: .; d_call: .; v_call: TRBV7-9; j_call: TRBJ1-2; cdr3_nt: TGTGCCAGCAGCTTAATGGGGGCACCTGTTAACTATGGCTACACCTTC; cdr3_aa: CASSLMGAPVNYGYTF
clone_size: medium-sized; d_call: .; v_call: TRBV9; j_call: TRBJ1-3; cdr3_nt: TGTGCCAGCAGCCCCGGGGGGGGAAACACCATATATTTT; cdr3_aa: CASSPGGGNTIYF
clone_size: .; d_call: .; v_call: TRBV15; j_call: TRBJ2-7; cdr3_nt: TGTGCCACCAGCAGAGGAGGCGGAAGCTCCTACGAGCAGTACTTC; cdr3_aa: CATSRGGGSSYEQYF
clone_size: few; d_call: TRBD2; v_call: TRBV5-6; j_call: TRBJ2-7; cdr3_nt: TGTGCCAGCAGCCAACCGGGACTAGGACAAGACGAGCAGTACTTC; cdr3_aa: CASSQPGLGQDEQYF
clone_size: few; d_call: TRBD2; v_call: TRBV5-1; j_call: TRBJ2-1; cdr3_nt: TGCGCCAGCAGCCCTGAGACTAGCGGGCTTTACAATGAGCAGTTCTTC; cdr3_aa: CASSPETSGLYNEQFF
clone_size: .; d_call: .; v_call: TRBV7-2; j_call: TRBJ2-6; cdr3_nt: TGTGCCAGCAGTTTCACTCCAGGGTTAGGGGCCAACGTCCTGACTTTC; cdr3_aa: CASSFTPGLGANVLTF
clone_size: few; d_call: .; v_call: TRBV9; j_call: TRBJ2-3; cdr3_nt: TGTGCCAGCAGCGCGACAGACTCAAACGCAGATACGCAGTATTTT; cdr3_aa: CASSATDSNADTQYF
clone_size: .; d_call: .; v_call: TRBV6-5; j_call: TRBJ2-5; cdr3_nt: TGTGCCAGCAGTCTAGGCCGGGAGACCCAGTACTTC; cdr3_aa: CASSLGRETQYF
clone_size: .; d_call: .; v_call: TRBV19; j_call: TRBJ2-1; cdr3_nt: TGTGCCAGTCACCAAGGTGGCGGTGAGCAGTTCTTC; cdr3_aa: CASHQGGGEQFF
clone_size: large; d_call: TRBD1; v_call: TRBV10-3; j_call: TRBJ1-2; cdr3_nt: TGTGCCATCAGCCAAGACAGGGACCTCTATGGCTACACCTTC; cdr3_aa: CAISQDRDLYGYTF
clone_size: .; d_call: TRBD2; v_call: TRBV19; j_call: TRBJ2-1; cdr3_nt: TGTGCCAGTAGTATAGTTCTAGCGGGAGGTTACAATGAGCAGTTCTTC; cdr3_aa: CASSIVLAGGYNEQFF
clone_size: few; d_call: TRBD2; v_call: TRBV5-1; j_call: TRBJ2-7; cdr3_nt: TGCGCCAGCAGCGAAACTAGCGGGAGCATGTACGAGCAGTACTTC; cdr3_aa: CASSETSGSMYEQYF
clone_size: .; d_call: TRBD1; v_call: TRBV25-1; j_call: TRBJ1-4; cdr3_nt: TGTGCCAGCAGTGAATGGGGGACAGCAACTAATGAAAAACTGTTTTTT; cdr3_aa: CASSEWGTATNEKLFF
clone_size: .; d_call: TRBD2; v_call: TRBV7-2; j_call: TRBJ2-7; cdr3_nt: TGTGCCAGCAGCTTAGCGCTGTCTAGCGGCTCGCCCGAGCAGTACTTC; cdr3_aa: CASSLALSSGSPEQYF
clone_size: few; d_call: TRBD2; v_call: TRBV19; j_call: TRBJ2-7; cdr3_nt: TGTGCCAGTACATCGGGACTAGCATCACGGGAGCAGTACTTC; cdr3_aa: CASTSGLASREQYF
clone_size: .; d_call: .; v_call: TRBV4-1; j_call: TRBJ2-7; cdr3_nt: TGCGCCAGCAGCCAAGATAGAGCGACGGGTTACGAGCAGTACTTC; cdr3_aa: CASSQDRATGYEQYF
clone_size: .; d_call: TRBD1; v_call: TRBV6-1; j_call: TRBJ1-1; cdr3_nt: TGTGCCAGCATCTTGGACAGGGCCGGGACTGAAGCTTTCTTT; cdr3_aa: CASILDRAGTEAFF
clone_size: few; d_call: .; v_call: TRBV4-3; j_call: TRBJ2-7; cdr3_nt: TGCGCCAGCAGCCAAGAGCCCGGGATCGCGGGGGAGCAGTACTTC; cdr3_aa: CASSQEPGIAGEQYF
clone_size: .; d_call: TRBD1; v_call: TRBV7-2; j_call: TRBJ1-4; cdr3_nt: TGTGCCAGCAGCTTAGAAGGACAGGGGACGTTCGAAATTGAAAAACTGTTTTTT; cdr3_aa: CASSLEGQGTFEIEKLFF
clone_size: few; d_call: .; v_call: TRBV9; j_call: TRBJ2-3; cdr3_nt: TGTGCCAGCAGCCAAGAGGTCGGGGTAACCACAGATACGCAGTATTTT; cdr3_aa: CASSQEVGVTTDTQYF
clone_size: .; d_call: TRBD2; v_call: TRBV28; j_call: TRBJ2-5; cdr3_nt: TGTGCCAGCAGCTATTCCCCAGGGCTAGCGGGAGGCGATCAAGAGACCCAGTACTTC; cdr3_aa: CASSYSPGLAGGDQETQYF
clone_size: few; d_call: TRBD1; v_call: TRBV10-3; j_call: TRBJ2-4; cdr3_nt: TGTGCCATCAGTGAGTCCTTCGGGACAGGGGGCGAAAATATGGAAAACATTCAGTACTTC; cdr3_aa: CAISESFGTGGENMENIQYF
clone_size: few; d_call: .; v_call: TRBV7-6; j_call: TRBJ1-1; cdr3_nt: TGTGCCAGCAGCTTAAGTGGACACGAAGCTTTCTTT; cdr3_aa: CASSLSGHEAFF
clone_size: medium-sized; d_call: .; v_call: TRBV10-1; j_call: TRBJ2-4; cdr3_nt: TGCGCCAGCAGTGCAAGGGGAACGAAAAACATTCAGTACTTC; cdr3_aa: CASSARGTKNIQYF
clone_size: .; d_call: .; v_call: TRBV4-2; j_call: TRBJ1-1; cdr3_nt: TGTGCCAGCAGCCAAGAAGTAAGAGGGTTTCGCACTGAAGCTTTCTTT; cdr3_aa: CASSQEVRGFRTEAFF
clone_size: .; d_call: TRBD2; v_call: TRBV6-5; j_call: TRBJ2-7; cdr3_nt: TGTGCCAGCAGTTACTCCTCTCGCCGGGAGGTCGAGCAGTACTTC; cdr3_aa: CASSYSSRREVEQYF
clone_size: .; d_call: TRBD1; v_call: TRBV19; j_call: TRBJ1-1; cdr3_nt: TGTGCCAGTAGTATGGGACAGGGGAACACTGAAGCTTTCTTT; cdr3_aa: CASSMGQGNTEAFF
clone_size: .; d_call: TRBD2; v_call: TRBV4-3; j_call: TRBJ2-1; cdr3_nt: TGCGCCAGCAGCCAAGATCGGCTAGCGGGAGGACAGAATGAGCAGTTCTTC; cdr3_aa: CASSQDRLAGGQNEQFF
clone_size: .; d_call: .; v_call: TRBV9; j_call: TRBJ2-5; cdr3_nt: TGTGCCAGCAGCGTAGGAGGTGCGGCGGAGACCCAGTACTTC; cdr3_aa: CASSVGGAAETQYF
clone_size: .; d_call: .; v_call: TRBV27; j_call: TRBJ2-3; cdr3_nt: TGTGCCAGCAGGGGCCGCACAGATACGCAGTATTTT; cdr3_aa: CASRGRTDTQYF
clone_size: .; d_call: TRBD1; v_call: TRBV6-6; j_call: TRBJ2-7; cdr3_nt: TGTGCCAGCAGCGCGACAGGGTTTGGGGAGCAGTACTTC; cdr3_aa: CASSATGFGEQYF
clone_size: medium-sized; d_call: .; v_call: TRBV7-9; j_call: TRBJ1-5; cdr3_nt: TGTGCCAGCAGCTCTACAGGGAAACCCCAGCATTTT; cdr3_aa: CASSSTGKPQHF
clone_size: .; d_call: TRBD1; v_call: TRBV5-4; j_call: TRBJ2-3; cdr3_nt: TGTGCCAGCAGCTGGGGACAGGGGTCGGATACGCAGTATTTT; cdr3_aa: CASSWGQGSDTQYF
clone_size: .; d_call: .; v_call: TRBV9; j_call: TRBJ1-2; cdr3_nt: TGTGCCAGCGCGCGGGGGTATGGCTACACCTTC; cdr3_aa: CASARGYGYTF
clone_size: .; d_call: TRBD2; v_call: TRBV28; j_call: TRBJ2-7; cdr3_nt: TGTGCCAGCAGTCCCGGGACTAGCGGGAGGAGCTCCTACGAGCAGTACTTC; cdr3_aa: CASSPGTSGRSSYEQYF
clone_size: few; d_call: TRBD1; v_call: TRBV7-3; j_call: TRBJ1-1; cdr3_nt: TGTGCCAGCATAGACAGGGCGAACACTGAAGCTTTCTTT; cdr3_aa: CASIDRANTEAFF